These 17 T cell receptor beta chains originate from one sample sequenced in a study of shared clonotypes between healthy human individuals. The repertoire was sequenced with immunoSEQ multiplex PCR; TCRdb's copy has only in-frame clones and lacks some. This table has 2 million to 2.5 million clones, under 95% appearing once. Sample: naive CD4+ T cells from PBMCs. Subset given: CD45RA+ positively selected. Receptors originate from a man in his late teens or twenties in good health. Some clones in this sample may be carry-over from other donors' samples.

The chain employs TRBV11-3 and TRBJ2-7, with D perhaps given as TRBD1 or TRBD2 (5 bases each). V shed 3 bases and J shed 5 bases, with 11 bases lying between them. Germline V CDR1 and CDR2: SGHNT, YENEEA. The CDR3 runs to 13 residues. CDR3 sequence reads: CASSFQLGDEQYF. The CDR3 DNA reads as TGTGCCAGCAGCTTTCAATTGGGGGACGAGCAGTACTTC.

The gene calls are TRBV28 and TRBJ2-7; 11 bases are a match to TRBD2. The V segment lost 6 bases and the J segment 4 bases; nucleotides outside the gene matches: 11. The CDR3 extends over 16 amino acids. The V gene's germline CDR1 is MDHEN and CDR2 SYDVKM. DNA for the CDR3: TGTGCCAGCAGCCTAGCGGGAGGCTCCTTCGGATACGAGCAGTACTTC. Its protein is CASSLAGGSFGYEQYF. Full variable domain (rest looked up from reference TRBV28 and TRBJ2-7): DVKVTQSSRYLVKRTGEKVFLECVQDMDHENMFWYRQDPGLGLRLIYFSYDVKMKEKGDIPEGYSVSREKKERFSLILESASTNQTSMYLCASSLAGGSFGYEQYFGPGTRLTVT.

As concerns this clone: Additional DNA sequences in this sample encode the identical CDR3. The gene calls are TRBV6-5 and TRBJ1-4; no firm D call. This CDR3 spans 12 amino acids. The V end lost 6 bases, the J end lost 5 bases, and 7 bases lay between the germline ends. Germline V lookup: CDR1 MNHEY, CDR2 SVGAGI. DNA for the CDR3: TGTGCCAGCAGCCGCGCAAATGAAAAACTGTTTTTT. Translated, it gives CASSRANEKLFF.

The chain carries TRBV5-1 and TRBJ2-5; D remains ambiguous. The germline CDR1 and CDR2 sequences are SGHRS and YFSETQ. Between the trimmed V and J ends, which lost 6 bases and 2 bases, there was a span of 14 bases. This CDR3 has 14 residues. Here the CDR3 DNA reads TGCGCCAGCACCGGCCAGGTTGGGCAAGAGACCCAGTACTTC. Translation: CASTGQVGQETQYF. Together with reference TRBV5-1 and TRBJ2-5, the CDR3 gives the full variable domain: KAGVTQTPRYLIKTRGQQVTLSCSPISGHRSVSWYQQTPGQGLQFLFEYFSETQRNKGNFPGRFSGRQFSNSRSEMNVSTLELGDSALYLCASTGQVGQETQYFGPGTRLLVL.

The CDR3 loop reads CASSRGQGNGYTF. Written as DNA, the CDR3 is TGTGCCAGCAGCCGGGGACAGGGGAACGGCTACACCTTC. The rearrangement joins TRBV5-6 to TRBJ1-2, with 10 positions matching TRBD1. Per the germline V gene, CDR1 is SGHDT and CDR2 is YYEEEE. V shed 4 bases, J shed 8 bases, and the junction held 5 bases outside the gene matches. The CDR3 is made up of 13 amino acids.

This clone has just one count. The junction and the germline gene differ at one end; a read error may be behind it. V gene TRBV11-2 combines with J gene TRBJ2-7; D call uncertain. The CDR3 covers 13 residues. Germline assignment: CDR1 SGHAT and CDR2 FQNNGV. CDR3: CASSLEGSSTGNF. In DNA form, the CDR3 reads TGTGCCAGCAGCTTAGAGGGCAGCAGCACGGGCAACTTC.

This clone occurred a few times. This sequence joins TRBV4-1 and TRBJ1-5; 7 nucleotides agree with TRBD1. There are 14 residues in the CDR3. V lost 4 bases and J lost 8; bases outside the gene matches: 8. From germline, CDR1 is MGHRA and CDR2 YSYEKL. The CDR3 here is CASSPDRVLEPQHF. The DNA of the CDR3 is TGCGCCAGCAGCCCCGACAGGGTTTTGGAGCCCCAGCATTTT.

Concerning this clone itself: Other nucleotide sequences in the sample specify the same CDR3. The chain joins TRBV19 to TRBJ1-4; the match to TRBD1 covers 7 bases. With 3 bases clipped from V and 0 bases from J, the junction kept 1 base outside the gene matches. This CDR3 is 15 amino acids long. From germline, CDR1 is LNHDA and CDR2 SQIVND (reference sequence). As DNA, the CDR3 is TGTGCCAGTAGTATCCAGGGGGCAACTAATGAAAAACTGTTTTTT. Its protein is CASSIQGATNEKLFF.

The CDR3 nucleotides read TGTGCCAGCTCACCGAAAGATAGCGGGAGGTACGAGCAGTACTTC. Translated: CASSPKDSGRYEQYF. V is TRBV18 and J is TRBJ2-7; 10 positions match TRBD2. From germline, CDR1 is KGHSH and CDR2 LQKENI. CDR3 length: 15 residues. Unmatched junction bases numbered 6, after V lost 3 bases and J lost 4 bases.

The chain combines TRBV28 with TRBJ2-1; TRBD1 agrees at 7 bases. J gave up 6 bases and V 4 bases, and 6 bases lay outside the gene matches. Germline V gene lookup returns CDR1 MDHEN and CDR2 SYDVKM. There are 14 residues in the CDR3. The CDR3 is CASSSGGMGNEQFF. For the CDR3, the DNA is TGTGCCAGCAGTTCAGGGGGAATGGGCAATGAGCAGTTCTTC.

The chain couples TRBV19 to TRBJ2-3; a possible D gene is TRBD1 (6 bases). This CDR3 is 15 amino acids long. The V gene's germline CDR1 is LNHDA and CDR2 SQIVND (reference sequence). V lost 1 base, J lost 6 bases, and 14 bases lay in between. The CDR3, as DNA: TGTGCCAGTAGTATAGGGGACACAAGGGGGGATACGCAGTATTTT. This translates into CASSIGDTRGDTQYF.

This sequence joins TRBV7-2 and TRBJ2-5; D ambiguous. The germline gives CDR1 SGHTA, CDR2 FQGNSA. Trimming cost V 1 base and J 0 bases, with 9 bases left between them. There are 15 residues in the CDR3. CDR3 bases: TGTGCCAGCAGCTTAGGAAGGGCGAACCAAGAGACCCAGTACTTC. It yields the protein CASSLGRANQETQYF.

This clone was counted a single time. The V gene is TRBV5-5, the J gene TRBJ1-4, with D perhaps TRBD1 (6 bases). V was shortened by 2 bases and J by 0 bases, with 11 bases between the two germline ends. Germline V gene data show CDR1 as SGHKS and CDR2 as YYEKEE (reference sequence). The CDR3 extends over 16 amino acids. In DNA form, the CDR3 reads TGTGCCAGCAGCTTTGGACAGACTGCAACTAATGAAAAACTGTTTTTT. This gives the protein CASSFGQTATNEKLFF.

The gene calls are TRBV28 and TRBJ1-2; 7 nucleotides agree with TRBD1. The CDR3 spans 15 residues. The germline V gene has CDR1 MDHEN and CDR2 SYDVKM. Trimming at V came to 5 bases and at J to 1 base, leaving 7 bases not matched to a gene. This CDR3 reads CASSLTGANNYGYTF. Here the CDR3 DNA reads TGTGCCAGCAGTCTAACAGGGGCGAATAACTATGGCTACACCTTC.

In this sample, this clone turned up a few times. The chain recombines TRBV18 with TRBJ1-4, with D unclear. This CDR3 comprises 15 residues. Trimming took 2 bases from V and 7 from J, leaving 14 bases between them. The V gene's germline CDR1 is KGHSH and CDR2 LQKENI. CDR3 sequence: CASSPDHSGVEKLFF. The CDR3 coding sequence is TGTGCCAGCTCACCAGACCACAGTGGAGTTGAAAAACTGTTTTTT.

The rearrangement uses TRBV15 and TRBJ2-7; 7 bases are shared with TRBD1. The germline V gene has CDR1 LNHNV and CDR2 YYDKDF (reference sequence). V lost 0 bases, J lost 5 bases, and 7 bases stayed unmatched. This CDR3 spans 15 amino acids. CDR3 in DNA: TGTGCCACCAGCAGAGATCCCGGGACAGCCAACGAGCAGTACTTC. Translation: CATSRDPGTANEQYF.

On this clone itself: Other DNA variants within this sample encode the same CDR3. The chain has TRBV7-3 and TRBJ2-1; 11 bases map to TRBD2. Per the germline V gene, CDR1 is SGHTA and CDR2 is FQGTGA. CDR3 length: 15 amino acids. The trim removed 5 bases at V and 4 bases at J, leaving 4 bases unmatched. In nucleotides, the CDR3 is TGTGCCAGCAGCCAGGGACTAGCGGTTTACAATGAGCAGTTCTTC. As protein: CASSQGLAVYNEQFF.